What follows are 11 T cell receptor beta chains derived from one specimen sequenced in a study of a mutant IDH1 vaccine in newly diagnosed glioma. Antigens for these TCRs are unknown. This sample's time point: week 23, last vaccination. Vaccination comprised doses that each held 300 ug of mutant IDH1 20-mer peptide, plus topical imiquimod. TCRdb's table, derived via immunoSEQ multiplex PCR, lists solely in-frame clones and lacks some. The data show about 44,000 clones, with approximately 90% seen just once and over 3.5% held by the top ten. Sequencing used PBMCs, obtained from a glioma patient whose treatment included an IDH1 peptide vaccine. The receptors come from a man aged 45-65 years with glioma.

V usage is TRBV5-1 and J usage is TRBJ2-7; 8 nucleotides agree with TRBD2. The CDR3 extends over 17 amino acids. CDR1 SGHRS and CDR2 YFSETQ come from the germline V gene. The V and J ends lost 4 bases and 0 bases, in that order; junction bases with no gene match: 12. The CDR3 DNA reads TGCGCCAGCAGCGACTCGGGGATAGCGGGACCCTCCTACGAGCAGTACTTC. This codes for CASSDSGIAGPSYEQYF.

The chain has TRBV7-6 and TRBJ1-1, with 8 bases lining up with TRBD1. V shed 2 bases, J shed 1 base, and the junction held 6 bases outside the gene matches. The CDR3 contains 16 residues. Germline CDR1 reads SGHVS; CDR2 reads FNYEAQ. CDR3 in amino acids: CASSLRYRGRNTEAFF. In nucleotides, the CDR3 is TGTGCCAGCAGCTTACGCTACAGGGGGAGGAACACTGAAGCTTTCTTT.

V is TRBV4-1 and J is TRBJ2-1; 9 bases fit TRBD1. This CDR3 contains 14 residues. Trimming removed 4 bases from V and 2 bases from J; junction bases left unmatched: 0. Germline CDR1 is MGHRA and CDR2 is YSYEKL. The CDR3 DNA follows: TGCGCCAGCAGCCGGGACAGGGCCTACAATGAGCAGTTCTTC. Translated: CASSRDRAYNEQFF.

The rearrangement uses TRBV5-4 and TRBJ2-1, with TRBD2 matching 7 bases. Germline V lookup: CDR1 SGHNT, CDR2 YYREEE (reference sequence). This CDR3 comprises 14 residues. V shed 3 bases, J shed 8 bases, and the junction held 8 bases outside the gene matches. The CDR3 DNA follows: TGTGCCAGCAGCTCCGGACTAGTCATCCATGAGCAGTTCTTC. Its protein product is CASSSGLVIHEQFF.

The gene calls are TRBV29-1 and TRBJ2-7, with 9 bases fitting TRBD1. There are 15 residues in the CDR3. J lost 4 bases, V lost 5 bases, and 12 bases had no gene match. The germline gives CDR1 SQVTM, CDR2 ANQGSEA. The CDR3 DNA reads TGCAGCGTTTTACAGGGGGCGCGAGTCGGTTACGAGCAGTACTTC. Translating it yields CSVLQGARVGYEQYF.

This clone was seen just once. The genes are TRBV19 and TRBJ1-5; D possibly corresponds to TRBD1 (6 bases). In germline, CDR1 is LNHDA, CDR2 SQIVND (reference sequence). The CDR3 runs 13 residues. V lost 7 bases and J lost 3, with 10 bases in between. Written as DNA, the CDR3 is TGTGCCAGTACTGGACAGAACAATCAGCCCCAGCATTTT. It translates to CASTGQNNQPQHF.

CDR3 amino acids: CASRLPGQSYNEQFF. CDR3 in DNA: TGTGCCAGCAGACTGCCAGGACAGAGCTACAATGAGCAGTTCTTC. The rearrangement links TRBV6-5 to TRBJ2-1; maybe TRBD1 (6 bases). CDR1 MNHEY and CDR2 SVGAGI come from the germline V gene. V lost 6 bases and J lost 3, with 15 bases in between. This CDR3 is 15 amino acids long.

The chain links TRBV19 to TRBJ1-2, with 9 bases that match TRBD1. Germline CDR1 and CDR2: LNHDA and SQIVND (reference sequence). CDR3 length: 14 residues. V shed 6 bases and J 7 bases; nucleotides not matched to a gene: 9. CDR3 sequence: CASSTWDRVSGYTF. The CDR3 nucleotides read TGTGCCAGTAGCACGTGGGACAGGGTGAGTGGCTACACCTTC. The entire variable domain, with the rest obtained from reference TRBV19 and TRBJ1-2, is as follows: DGGITQSPKYLFRKEGQNVTLSCEQNLNHDAMYWYRQDPGQGLRLIYYSQIVNDFQKGDIAEGYSVSREKKESFPLTVTSAQKNPTAFYLCASSTWDRVSGYTFGSGTRLTVV.

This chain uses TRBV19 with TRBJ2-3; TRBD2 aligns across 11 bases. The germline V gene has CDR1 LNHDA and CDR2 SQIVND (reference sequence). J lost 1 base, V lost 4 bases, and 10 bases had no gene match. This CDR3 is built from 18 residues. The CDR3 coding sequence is TGTGCCAGTAGTAATCAGTTAGCGGGAGGGCCTGGCACAGATACGCAGTATTTT. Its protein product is CASSNQLAGGPGTDTQYF.

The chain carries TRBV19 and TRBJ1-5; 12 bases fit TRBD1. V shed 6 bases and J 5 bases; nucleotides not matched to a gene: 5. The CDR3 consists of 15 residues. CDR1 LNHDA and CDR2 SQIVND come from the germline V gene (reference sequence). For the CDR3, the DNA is TGTGCCAGTAGGGAGGGACAGGGGGCTTATCAGCCCCAGCATTTT. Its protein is CASREGQGAYQPQHF.

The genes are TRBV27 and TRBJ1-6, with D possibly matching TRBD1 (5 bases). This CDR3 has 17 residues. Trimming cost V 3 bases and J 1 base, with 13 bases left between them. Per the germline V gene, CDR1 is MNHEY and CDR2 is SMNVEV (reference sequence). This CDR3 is CASSFKGRLSYNSPLHF. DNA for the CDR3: TGTGCCAGCAGTTTTAAGGGGAGGTTGTCCTATAATTCACCCCTCCACTTT.